Listed below are T cell receptor beta chains from one sample, sequenced in a study of cytomegalovirus exposure and HLA in healthy donors. TCRdb keeps only in-frame clones here, not all; method: immunoSEQ multiplex PCR. Of fewer than 80,000 clones listed, 70% to 75% are singletons. Sequenced material: PBMCs. Source of these receptors: a woman younger than 45 in good health and CMV-seronegative. The CDR3 runs from the conserved cysteine through the conserved F or W. The D gene is left open where the match is weak. Clone size is given for some rows only: seen once, a few or many times, or a class if the clone is expanded.

DNA,CDR3,D,V,size,J
TGTGCCAGCAGCCAAGATACTGGTACAGATACGCAGTATTTT,CASSQDTGTDTQYF,NA,TRBV4-2,NA,TRBJ2-3
TGTGCCAGCAGTTCGGACAGTAGCAATCAGCCCCAGCATTTT,CASSSDSSNQPQHF,NA,TRBV6-5,NA,TRBJ1-5
TGTGCCAGCTCACCAGGGGGGGCCACCGGGGAGCTGTTTTTT,CASSPGGATGELFF,NA,TRBV18,NA,TRBJ2-2
TGTGCCATTAGTAAAGAAGGGGCGGCATACGGCTACACCTTC,CAISKEGAAYGYTF,NA,TRBV19,few,TRBJ1-2
TGTGCCAGCAGCTTAGGGGGGCAGGCAGTAGCGGGAGTAACCTACAATGAGCAGTTCTTC,CASSLGGQAVAGVTYNEQFF,TRBD2,TRBV11-3,few,TRBJ2-1
TGTGCCAGCAGCCAACCCAACCTACAGGGCCGAGGGGTAGGAAAACTGTTTTTT,CASSQPNLQGRGVGKLFF,NA,TRBV7-9,NA,TRBJ1-4
TGTGCCAGCTCACCTAGGACAGGGGGCCTATCTGGGGCCAACGTCCTGACTTTC,CASSPRTGGLSGANVLTF,TRBD1,TRBV18,NA,TRBJ2-6
TGTGCCAGCAGTGATAGGGACAACAACACCGGGGAGCTGTTTTTT,CASSDRDNNTGELFF,NA,TRBV2,NA,TRBJ2-2
TGCAGCGTTGCAGGCACACTCACCGGGGAGCTGTTTTTT,CSVAGTLTGELFF,NA,TRBV29-1,NA,TRBJ2-2
TGTGCCAGCAGTTCCCGGGACAGCGGATGTGAGCAGTTCTTC,CASSSRDSGCEQFF,TRBD1,TRBV6-5,NA,TRBJ2-1
TGCGCCAGCAGCCTTACAGGGAGCGAGCAGTACTTC,CASSLTGSEQYF,NA,TRBV5-1,NA,TRBJ2-7
TGTGCCAGCAGTGGGACAGTCAGGGGTGAGCAGTTCTTC,CASSGTVRGEQFF,TRBD1,TRBV28,NA,TRBJ2-1
TGTGCCAGCGGGTGGATGATAGCGGAACATCCCTACAATGAGCAGTTCTTC,CASGWMIAEHPYNEQFF,NA,TRBV2,NA,TRBJ2-1
TGTGCCAGCAGTTTAAGGCAGGGGATCTATGGCTACACCTTC,CASSLRQGIYGYTF,NA,TRBV27,NA,TRBJ1-2
TGTGCCACCCCGGGGGTGGGCGAGCAGTACTTC,CATPGVGEQYF,NA,TRBV6-4,NA,TRBJ2-7
TGTGCCAGCAGCTTCCAGGGCCCGAACACTGAAGCTTTCTTT,CASSFQGPNTEAFF,NA,TRBV7-3,few,TRBJ1-1
TGTGCCAGCAGGTCACAGGGGGCCGGCTACAATGAGCAGTTCTTC,CASRSQGAGYNEQFF,TRBD1,TRBV6-5,few,TRBJ2-1
TGTGCCAGCAGCCAAAAGGGGGGGGAGACTATCACAGATACGCAGTATTTT,CASSQKGGETITDTQYF,NA,TRBV4-2,NA,TRBJ2-3
TGTGCCAGCAGTGCGGGACTAGCCACCGGGGAGCTGTTTTTT,CASSAGLATGELFF,TRBD2,TRBV27,NA,TRBJ2-2
TGTGCCAGCAGTTTAGGAGGGGGCGAGGAAGAGACCCAGTACTTC,CASSLGGGEEETQYF,NA,TRBV28,NA,TRBJ2-5
TGTGCCAGCAGCTGGATAGCGGGGGGCACAGATACGCAGTATTTT,CASSWIAGGTDTQYF,TRBD2,TRBV11-2,NA,TRBJ2-3
TGTGCCAGTAGTGTCTCTAGGGGTGCGGATACGCAGTATTTT,CASSVSRGADTQYF,NA,TRBV19,NA,TRBJ2-3
TGTGCCAGCAGCGCTCAACAGGGGGCCTATGAAAAACTGTTTTTT,CASSAQQGAYEKLFF,TRBD1,TRBV9,NA,TRBJ1-4
TGCAGCGTTGCAACAGCCTCTTCTAACTATGGCTACACCTTC,CSVATASSNYGYTF,NA,TRBV29-1,NA,TRBJ1-2
TGTGCCAGCAGCGTCGGAACTAGCGGGAGAGGGGAGACCCAGTACTTC,CASSVGTSGRGETQYF,TRBD2,TRBV2,few,TRBJ2-5
TGTGCCAGCAGCCCCTCTGGAACAGGGGTTATAGCGGAGACCCAGTACTTC,CASSPSGTGVIAETQYF,TRBD1,TRBV9,NA,TRBJ2-5
TGTGCCACCAGCAGAGACGGACTAGAACAGATTCGGGAGCAGTACTTC,CATSRDGLEQIREQYF,TRBD2,TRBV15,NA,TRBJ2-7
TGTGCCAGCAGTTTATACCCACAGGGGAACTATGGCTACACCTTC,CASSLYPQGNYGYTF,TRBD1,TRBV27,NA,TRBJ1-2
TGTGCCAGCAGTTTACCCCTTGCTAGCGGGCGTGCCGGGGAGCTGTTTTTT,CASSLPLASGRAGELFF,TRBD2,TRBV27,NA,TRBJ2-2
TGTGCCAGCAGTTACCTAGAGTACCCCTACAATGAGCAGTTCTTC,CASSYLEYPYNEQFF,NA,TRBV6-5,few,TRBJ2-1